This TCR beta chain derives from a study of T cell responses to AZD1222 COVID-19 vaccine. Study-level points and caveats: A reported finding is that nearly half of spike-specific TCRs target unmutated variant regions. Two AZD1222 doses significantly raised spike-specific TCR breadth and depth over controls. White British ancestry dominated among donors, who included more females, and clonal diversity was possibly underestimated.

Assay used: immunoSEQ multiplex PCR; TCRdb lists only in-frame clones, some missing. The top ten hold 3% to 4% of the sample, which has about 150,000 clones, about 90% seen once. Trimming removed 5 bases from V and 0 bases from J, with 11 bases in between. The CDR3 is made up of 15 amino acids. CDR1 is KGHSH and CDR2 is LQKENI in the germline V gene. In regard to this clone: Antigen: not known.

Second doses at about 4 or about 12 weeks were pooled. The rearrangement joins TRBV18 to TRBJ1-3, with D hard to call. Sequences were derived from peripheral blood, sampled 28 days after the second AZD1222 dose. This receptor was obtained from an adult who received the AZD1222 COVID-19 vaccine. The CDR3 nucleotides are TGTGCCAGCTCATCTGCTACGAGCTCTGGAAACACCATATATTTT. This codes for CASSSATSSGNTIYF.